These 17 T cell receptor beta chains were all obtained from the same sample, sequenced in a study of blood T cell repertoires in COVID-19. Assay used: immunoSEQ multiplex PCR; TCRdb lists only in-frame clones, some missing. Of 250,000 to 350,000 clones listed, 75% to 90% are singletons. The sample consisted of peripheral blood. Source of these receptors: a man aged 30 to 39 with acute or convalescent COVID-19.

The chain is built from TRBV28 and TRBJ2-2, with 9 bases identical to TRBD1. CDR1 and CDR2 from the germline V gene are MDHEN and SYDVKM. V lost 4 bases to trimming and J lost 1 base; unmatched junction nucleotides: 4. The length of the CDR3 is 16 residues. This CDR3 is CASSSKGQGNTGELFF. In DNA form, the CDR3 reads TGTGCCAGCAGTTCCAAGGGACAGGGGAACACCGGGGAGCTGTTTTTT.

Notes on this clone: One end of the junction does not line up with germline, which may come from a read error. The chain employs TRBV6-1 and TRBJ1-2; 7 bases fit TRBD1. Germline CDR1 MNHNS, CDR2 SASEGT. The CDR3 runs to 13 residues. CDR3 in amino acids: CASREGMDRSSTF. Here the CDR3 DNA reads TGTGCCAGCAGGGAAGGAATGGACAGGAGCTCCACCTTC.

The genes are TRBV19 and TRBJ2-6, with D uncertain. The ends were cut back, 7 bases at V and 0 bases at J, with 10 bases in the middle. CDR1 is LNHDA, CDR2 SQIVND, per germline (reference sequence). CDR3 length equals 15 residues. The CDR3 DNA reads TGTGCCAGTACCTACGAGAACTCTGGGGCCAACGTCCTGACTTTC. It encodes CASTYENSGANVLTF.

This chain connects TRBV11-2 to TRBJ2-5; no clear D gene. Germline loops: CDR1 SGHAT, CDR2 FQNNGV. V dropped 5 bases and J dropped 4 bases, with 5 bases sitting between them. CDR3 length: 11 amino acids. The CDR3 DNA reads as TGTGCCAGCAGCCCCCGAGAGACCCAGTACTTC. It translates to CASSPRETQYF.

CDR3 residues: CASSLYGGAEAFF. The CDR3 DNA follows: TGTGCCAGCAGCTTATACGGAGGGGCTGAAGCTTTCTTT. The gene calls are TRBV5-5 and TRBJ1-1, with D possibly TRBD1 on 5 matching bases. CDR1 is SGHKS, CDR2 YYEKEE, per germline (reference sequence). The CDR3 consists of 13 residues. V gave up 2 bases and J gave up 6 bases, with 11 bases separating them.

CDR3 nucleotides: TGTGCCAGCAGTGACCCCGCCGGGGGGAACTATGGCTACACCTTC. It is translated as CASSDPAGGNYGYTF. This chain joins TRBV6-1 and TRBJ1-2; TRBD1 might be the D (5 bases). This CDR3 contains 15 residues. V lost 3 bases, J lost 2 bases, and 13 bases lay in between. Germline values: CDR1 MNHNS, CDR2 SASEGT.

This chain links TRBV7-2 with TRBJ2-1, with 7 positions matching TRBD2. With V trimmed by 2 bases and J by 4 bases, 5 bases remained unmatched. Germline V lookup: CDR1 SGHTA, CDR2 FQGNSA. This CDR3 has 15 amino acids. The CDR3 sequence is CASSLLAGKYNEQFF. The CDR3 nucleotides are TGTGCCAGCAGCTTATTAGCGGGTAAATACAATGAGCAGTTCTTC.

V is TRBV11-2 and J is TRBJ2-7, with no clear D. The V and J ends lost 5 bases and 3 bases respectively, with 5 bases between them. Germline CDR1 and CDR2: SGHAT and FQNNGV. The CDR3 runs 11 residues. CDR3 sequence (DNA): TGTGCCAGCAGCCCCCACTACGAGCAGTACTTC. It encodes CASSPHYEQYF.

Remarks on this clone: Relative to the germline gene, one junction end is altered; a read error may explain this. The genes are TRBV7-9 and TRBJ2-7; weak D call: TRBD2 (6 bases). Germline V gene sequence: CDR1 SEHNR, CDR2 FQNEAQ (reference sequence). The CDR3 is 14 residues long. CDR3 amino acids: CASSQSVFRDSLFF. The CDR3 DNA reads as TGTGCCAGCAGCCAATCGGTGTTCCGGGACTCCTTATTCTTC.

The chain carries TRBV28 and TRBJ2-7, with D possibly matching TRBD1 (5 bases). CDR1 MDHEN and CDR2 SYDVKM come from the germline V gene. The V and J ends lost 2 bases and 3 bases respectively, with 8 bases between them. This CDR3 has 13 residues. The CDR3 DNA follows: TGTGCCAGCAGTTTACAGGGCCTCTACGAGCAGTACTTC. It yields the protein CASSLQGLYEQYF. Full variable domain (remainder filled in from reference TRBV28 and TRBJ2-7): DVKVTQSSRYLVKRTGEKVFLECVQDMDHENMFWYRQDPGLGLRLIYFSYDVKMKEKGDIPEGYSVSREKKERFSLILESASTNQTSMYLCASSLQGLYEQYFGPGTRLTVT.

The rearrangement links TRBV25-1 to TRBJ2-2; unclear D gene. The CDR3 covers 13 residues. V was trimmed by 4 bases and J by 4 bases, leaving 7 bases between them. Germline-derived CDR1 and CDR2 are MGHDK and SYGVNS. The CDR3 region has the DNA TGTGCCAGCAGTGGATTCGGCACCGGGGAGCTGTTTTTT. This gives the protein CASSGFGTGELFF.

The chain uses TRBV28 and TRBJ2-7, with TRBD1 as a possible D gene (6 bases). V was cut by 9 bases and J by 2 bases, with 11 bases left in between. CDR3 length equals 12 residues. The V gene's germline CDR1 is MDHEN and CDR2 SYDVKM. The CDR3: CASQGSPYEQYF. Written as DNA, the CDR3 is TGTGCCAGTCAGGGGTCCCCCTACGAGCAGTACTTC.

This clone showed up many times. The J gene is TRBJ2-3, the V gene TRBV6-4; 9 bases are shared with TRBD2. The CDR3 extends over 15 amino acids. Losses at the gene ends were 4 bases for V and 2 bases for J; bases not matched to a gene: 4. Germline values: CDR1 MRHNA, CDR2 SNTAGT. The chain's CDR3 is CASSGSGGPTDTQYF. The CDR3 DNA reads TGTGCCAGCAGTGGGAGCGGGGGGCCCACAGATACGCAGTATTTT.

The CDR3 reads CASSSDWYNEQFF. The CDR3 DNA reads TGTGCCAGCAGTTCGGACTGGTACAATGAGCAGTTCTTC. J is TRBJ2-1 and V is TRBV12-3 or TRBV12-4, with D perhaps matching TRBD2 (5 bases). There are 13 residues in the CDR3. V was cut by 4 bases and J by 4 bases, with 8 bases left in between.

V and J are TRBV28 and TRBJ1-5, with D perhaps TRBD1 (6 bases). Germline V gives CDR1 MDHEN, CDR2 SYDVKM. The length of the CDR3 is 13 residues. Deletions cut 8 bases from V and 7 bases from J, with 15 bases between. The CDR3 loop is CASQGYSEQPQHF. Written as DNA, the CDR3 is TGTGCCAGCCAGGGGTATTCCGAACAGCCCCAGCATTTT.

This clone has at least ten counts. The chain recombines TRBV6-2 or TRBV6-3 with TRBJ1-6, with D maybe TRBD1 (6 bases). V lost 6 bases and J lost 4, with 13 bases in between. The CDR3 covers 15 residues. In germline, CDR1 is MNHEY, CDR2 SVGEGT. CDR3 nucleotide sequence: TGTGCCAGCAGCTGGACAGCCAAGTATAATTCACCCCTCCACTTT. It specifies CASSWTAKYNSPLHF.

The V call is TRBV30, the J call TRBJ2-7; 12 positions match TRBD2. The CDR3 consists of 17 residues. The germline V gene has CDR1 GTSNPN and CDR2 SVGIG (reference sequence). Germline trimming cut 2 bases from V and 7 bases from J; bases unmatched to any gene: 15. The CDR3 DNA is TGTGCCTGGAGTCTCCACCGACTAGCGGGAGATCTGGGTGAGCAGTACTTC. It translates to CAWSLHRLAGDLGEQYF.